This T cell receptor (beta chain) was sequenced during a study of T cell changes during pregnancy in multiple sclerosis (dated by TCRdb to about 2019). Context from the whole study: The study examined how the T cell repertoire changed over the course of pregnancy in women with multiple sclerosis.

Comment on this clone: What this receptor recognizes is not known. No much larger clone is present one base from it, and per-base qualities are unavailable.

The library was produced with the immunoSEQ multiplex PCR assay. This is the immuneACCESS table as TCRdb keeps it, with only in-frame sequences that have V and J called. A part of the clones is gone; compared with another copy, unresolved V genes explain less than half, and the rest is unexplained. Present in this sample are about 48,000 clones, around 94% of which were seen just once. 0.91% of the sample goes to the ten largest clones. The sequence derives from a female donor in good health, enrolled as a control in a pregnancy study. The starting material was CD4+ T cells from peripheral blood mononuclear cells, obtained in the second trimester of pregnancy.

The CDR3 protein sequence reads: CASSELGDTSYEQYF. The bases are TGTGCCAGCAGTGAACTAGGGGACACATCCTACGAGCAGTACTTC. The chain is made from TRBV25-1 and TRBJ2-7; the D gene is possibly TRBD1, with 6 bases matching. The junction carries 12 bases between V and J, which are trimmed by 2 bases and 1 base respectively. The CDR3 has 15 amino acids, counting the end cysteine and phenylalanine. Only the CDR3 portion is preserved as DNA: 45 bases, with reading frame beginning at the first base. CDR1 and CDR2, per the germline V gene, are MGHDK and SYGVNS.